This T cell receptor (beta chain) comes out of a study of early T cells in non-severe SARS-CoV-2 infection. TCRdb re-called the 5' RACE reads through MiXCR, storing one row per CDR3 protein. The sample shows tens of thousands of distinct CDR3 sequences, over 4% of them seen only once. This clonotype is labeled medium-sized. Sequenced material: whole blood. The receptor was isolated from an adult who was a healthcare worker with PCR-confirmed SARS-CoV-2 infection or an uninfected control (not recorded which).

The DNA for the CDR3 is TGTGCCAGCAGCCGAACCCCAGATACGCAGTATTTT. Translation: CASSRTPDTQYF. This chain uses TRBV7-8 with TRBJ2-3; D unclear. The CDR3 totals 12 residues. Germline CDR1 SGHVS, CDR2 FQNEAQ. The V gene lost 5 bases and the J gene lost 4 bases, with 7 bases spanning the gap.